Each of the 23 T cell receptor beta chains below was sequenced from the same sample in a study of T cells in Graves' hyperthyroidism and ophthalmopathy. Researchers amplified the TCR beta CDR3 regions from RNA transcripts. The HTBI set primed first-round TCR CDR3 RT-PCR. TCRdb reprocessed the multiplex PCR reads with MiXCR, giving one entry per CDR3 protein. This table holds approximately 600,000 distinct CDR3 sequences, around 15% found once. The sequencing sample was made of blood. The source is a young woman with Graves' hyperthyroidism.

At least ten counts were recorded for this clonotype. The rearrangement uses TRBV7-2 and TRBJ2-3, with 7 bases aligning to TRBD2. There are 14 residues in the CDR3. V shed 5 bases, J shed 1 base, and the junction held 3 bases outside the gene matches. CDR1 SGHTA and CDR2 FQGNSA come from the germline V gene. The CDR3 protein is CASSPTSRTDTQYF. The CDR3 nucleotides are TGTGCCAGCAGCCCGACTAGCCGCACAGATACGCAGTATTTT.

A few counts support this clonotype. The CDR3 DNA follows: TGCGCCAGCAGTCGACAGGGTACGACTAATGAAAAACTGTTTTTT. This encodes CASSRQGTTNEKLFF. The V call is TRBV5-1, the J call TRBJ1-4; 7 bases line up with TRBD1. With 5 bases clipped from V and 2 bases from J, the junction kept 6 bases outside the gene matches. The CDR3 runs to 15 residues. Germline V CDR1 and CDR2: SGHRS, YFSETQ.

Many counts were recorded for this clonotype. The rearrangement uses TRBV6-5 and TRBJ2-7; no reliable D call. This CDR3 is built from 14 residues. The V gene lost 2 bases and the J gene lost 0 bases, with 8 bases spanning the gap. Germline assignment: CDR1 MNHEY and CDR2 SVGAGI. CDR3 nucleotide sequence: TGTGCCAGCAGTTACGTCGAGAGCTCCTACGAGCAGTACTTC. Residues: CASSYVESSYEQYF.

The chain employs TRBV7-3 and TRBJ2-4; 8 nucleotides agree with TRBD2. The germline gives CDR1 SGHTA, CDR2 FQGTGA. There are 17 residues in the CDR3. V gave up 2 bases and J gave up 6 bases; unmatched junction bases: 12. The chain's CDR3 is CASSLGLAGREGNIQYF. DNA of the CDR3: TGTGCCAGCAGCTTAGGACTAGCCGGGAGGGAAGGAAACATTCAGTACTTC.

This clonotype has only a few counts. This rearrangement joins TRBV5-8 to TRBJ1-1, with 10 bases fitting TRBD1. In germline, CDR1 is SGHTS, CDR2 YDEGEE. CDR3 length equals 15 residues. V dropped 5 bases and J dropped 1; count of bases not matched to a gene: 5. CDR3 nucleotides: TGTGCCAGCAGAGTCCGGGACAGGGGGAACACTGAAGCTTTCTTT. Its protein is CASRVRDRGNTEAFF.

This clonotype has a handful of counts. The CDR3, as DNA: TGCGCCAGCATCGGGGACAACCAAGAGACCCAGTACTTC. Encoded protein: CASIGDNQETQYF. J is TRBJ2-5 and V is TRBV5-1; perhaps TRBD1 as D (6 bases). Germline V gene data show CDR1 as SGHRS and CDR2 as YFSETQ. With 6 bases removed from V and 0 bases from J, the gap between germline ends came to 9 bases. The CDR3 loop spans 13 amino acids.

This clonotype was detected a few times. The chain is built from TRBV4-1 and TRBJ1-5; 9 bases agree with TRBD1. The CDR3 runs 15 residues. V lost 4 bases and J lost 3; bases outside the gene matches: 4. The germline V gene encodes CDR1 MGHRA and CDR2 YSYEKL. The CDR3 DNA is TGCGCCAGCAGCCGGACAGGGGCCTTCAATCAGCCCCAGCATTTT. This gives the protein CASSRTGAFNQPQHF.

The CDR3 DNA sequence: TGCAGCGGGTTGGATGCCACGAAAGAGACCCAGTACTTC. It codes for CSGLDATKETQYF. The rearrangement links TRBV29-1 to TRBJ2-5; no reliable D call. There are 13 residues in the CDR3. Germline V gene lookup returns CDR1 SQVTM and CDR2 ANQGSEA. V gave up 7 bases and J gave up 3 bases, with 15 bases separating them.

This clonotype was observed a handful of times. V usage is TRBV6-5 and J usage is TRBJ2-1; no definite D call. The germline V and J ends were trimmed by 0 bases and 0 bases, with 9 bases remaining between them. The CDR3 is made up of 16 amino acids. Germline-derived CDR1 and CDR2 are MNHEY and SVGAGI. The chain's CDR3 is CASSYSMDFSYNEQFF. In DNA, the CDR3 is TGTGCCAGCAGTTACTCGATGGATTTCTCCTACAATGAGCAGTTCTTC.

This clonotype was found once. CDR3 nucleotide sequence: TGTGCCATCAAGGGAGCCGGGGTCAACTATGGCTACACCTTC. As protein: CAIKGAGVNYGYTF. The V and J genes are TRBV10-3 and TRBJ1-2; unclear D gene. The CDR3 has 14 amino acids. CDR1 and CDR2 (germline): ENHRY, SYGVKD. With 7 bases removed from V and 2 bases from J, the gap between germline ends came to 14 bases.

A word on this clonotype: A much larger clone is a single base away; this may be a read error. The CDR3 bases are TGTGTCAGCAGGTACCACCGGGGGGGCGTACTCACAGATACGCAGTATTTT. This codes for CVSRYHRGGVLTDTQYF. The V gene is TRBV6-2 or TRBV6-3, the J gene TRBJ2-3; 8 bases are a match to TRBD2. Germline CDR1 MNHEY, CDR2 SVGEGT. The CDR3 consists of 17 residues.

This clonotype was detected ten times or more. The chain joins TRBV11-2 to TRBJ2-1; 10 nucleotides agree with TRBD2. J gave up 7 bases and V 5 bases, and 5 bases lay outside the gene matches. CDR1 is SGHAT, CDR2 FQNNGV, per germline. This CDR3 region has 14 residues. The CDR3 region has the DNA TGTGCCAGCAGCCCTACTAGCGGGGCAAATGAGCAGTTCTTC. Translated: CASSPTSGANEQFF.

The chain has TRBV20-1 and TRBJ1-3; D not resolved. The CDR3 is made up of 13 amino acids. V lost 2 bases to trimming and J lost 0 bases, with 5 bases between them. Germline loops: CDR1 DFQATT, CDR2 SNEGSKA (reference sequence). CDR3 in amino acids: CSARRISGNTIYF. CDR3 nucleotides: TGCAGTGCTAGACGTATCTCTGGAAACACCATATATTTT.

This clonotype occurred many times. This chain joins TRBV7-2 and TRBJ2-7; 12 nucleotides agree with TRBD2. After removal of 5 bases from V and 3 bases from J, the junction contained 5 bases not matched to a gene. Germline CDR1 reads SGHTA; CDR2 reads FQGNSA. The CDR3 is made up of 15 amino acids. CDR3 nucleotide sequence: TGTGCCAGCAGCGAGGGACTAGCGGGCAACTACGAGCAGTACTTC. Translation gives CASSEGLAGNYEQYF.

This clonotype showed up many times. This sequence joins TRBV20-1 and TRBJ2-7; D remains ambiguous. Trimming left V 0 bases short and J 4 bases short, with 13 bases between. The CDR3 has 14 residues. Germline-derived CDR1 and CDR2 are DFQATT and SNEGSKA (reference sequence). The CDR3 here is CSARDDRSLYEQYF. For the CDR3, the DNA is TGCAGTGCTAGAGATGATAGGAGCCTATACGAGCAGTACTTC.

Ten or more counts support this clonotype. J is TRBJ1-1 and V is TRBV12-3 or TRBV12-4; TRBD1 is a possible D gene (5 bases). V lost 5 bases and J lost 2, with 12 bases in between. The CDR3 consists of 14 residues. In DNA form, the CDR3 reads TGTGCCAGCAGTAAAACAGGAGCCAACACTGAAGCTTTCTTT. It is translated as CASSKTGANTEAFF.

This clonotype came up a few times. This chain uses TRBV18 with TRBJ2-3; D is perhaps TRBD2 (5 bases). Germline CDR1 reads KGHSH; CDR2 reads LQKENI. The CDR3 is 16 amino acids. Trimming removed 5 bases from V and 2 bases from J, with 17 bases in between. The DNA of the CDR3 is TGTGCCAGCTCAGGTCGACAAGGAGGAACCACAGATACGCAGTATTTT. Protein product: CASSGRQGGTTDTQYF.

This clonotype was picked up many times. V is TRBV28 and J is TRBJ1-1; 7 nucleotides align to TRBD1. Germline CDR1 is MDHEN and CDR2 is SYDVKM. The V segment lost 3 bases and the J segment 5 bases; nucleotides outside the gene matches: 9. There are 15 residues in the CDR3. The CDR3 protein is CASSFGGQGETEAFF. In DNA, the CDR3 is TGTGCCAGCAGTTTCGGAGGTCAGGGGGAGACTGAAGCTTTCTTT.

This clonotype was observed at least ten times. CDR3 sequence (DNA): TGTGCCAGCAGTGCCGCCGGGGACTACGAGCAGTACTTC. It is translated as CASSAAGDYEQYF. V is TRBV28 and J is TRBJ2-7; D might be TRBD2 (5 bases). V was clipped by 5 bases and J by 3 bases, with 11 bases between them. This CDR3 has 13 amino acids. Germline CDR1 and CDR2: MDHEN and SYDVKM.

V usage is TRBV11-2 and J usage is TRBJ1-5; D gene ambiguous. Trimming took off 1 base at V and 5 bases at J, with 12 bases between the two ends. Germline CDR1 SGHAT, CDR2 FQNNGV. The CDR3 runs to 15 residues. The CDR3 loop is CASSLGPRGDQPQHF. Here the CDR3 DNA reads TGTGCCAGCAGCTTAGGCCCACGTGGGGATCAGCCCCAGCATTTT. The full variable domain, in which reference TRBV11-2 and TRBJ1-5 provide the parts outside the CDR3, is EAGVAQSPRYKIIEKRQSVAFWCNPISGHATLYWYQQILGQGPKLLIQFQNNGVVDDSQLPKDRFSAERLKGVDSTLKIQPAKLEDSAVYLCASSLGPRGDQPQHFGDGTRLSIL.

The V and J genes are TRBV29-1 and TRBJ2-1; D possibly matches TRBD1 or TRBD2 (5 bases each). The J call may not be correct, given that the DNA end is closer to TRBJ2-7. Germline CDR1 is SQVTM and CDR2 is ANQGSEA. The CDR3 totals 13 residues. In DNA form, the CDR3 reads TGCAGCGTGGGGACCGCACAGGACAATGAGCAGTACTTC. It codes for CSVGTAQDNEQYF.

The chain joins TRBV20-1 to TRBJ1-1, with 11 positions matching TRBD1. This CDR3 contains 15 residues. CDR1 and CDR2 from the germline V gene are DFQATT and SNEGSKA (reference sequence). Trimming at V came to 3 bases and at J to 1 base, leaving 4 bases not matched to a gene. The chain's CDR3 is CSASPGQGANTEAFF. The CDR3 DNA reads as TGCAGTGCTAGCCCAGGACAGGGGGCGAACACTGAAGCTTTCTTT.

This clonotype is a singleton in its sample. CDR3 nucleotide sequence: TGCAGTGCTGCTCAGGAGTCCGGGGGGCTCTACGGCTACACCTTC. Its protein is CSAAQESGGLYGYTF. The chain is built from TRBV20-1 and TRBJ1-2; a weak D match, TRBD1 (6 bases). Germline V gene lookup returns CDR1 DFQATT and CDR2 SNEGSKA (reference sequence). Trimming cost V 5 bases and J 8 bases, with 24 bases left between them. CDR3 length: 15 residues.